The 25 T cell receptor beta chains listed next were all sequenced from one sample in a study of blood T cell repertoires in COVID-19. Only in-frame clones appear in the TCRdb table, and some are missing; sequencing was by immunoSEQ multiplex PCR. Of around 58,000 clones in the sample, over 75% were seen once. The sample consisted of peripheral blood. Receptors originate from a human donor in a cohort sampled during active COVID-19.

The V and J genes are TRBV29-1 and TRBJ2-7, with a weak D call TRBD1 (6 bases). The CDR3 spans 14 residues. CDR1 is SQVTM and CDR2 is ANQGSEA in the germline V gene. Trimming cost V 4 bases and J 7 bases, with 20 bases left between them. The CDR3 DNA reads TGCAGCGTTGGGTCAGGGACATCAAAACGGGAGCAGTACTTC. This translates into CSVGSGTSKREQYF.

The chain uses TRBV7-9 and TRBJ2-3; perhaps TRBD2 as D (5 bases). The V and J ends lost 1 base and 1 base respectively, with 9 bases between them. Germline V gene sequence: CDR1 SEHNR, CDR2 FQNEAQ (reference sequence). The CDR3 consists of 15 residues. CDR3 DNA: TGTGCCAGCAGCTTAGTTTTTAGCGGCACAGATACGCAGTATTTT. It codes for CASSLVFSGTDTQYF.

The chain couples TRBV7-6 to TRBJ1-5, with D perhaps matching TRBD1 (6 bases). The CDR3 runs 14 residues. Per the germline V gene, CDR1 is SGHVS and CDR2 is FNYEAQ. V was trimmed by 5 bases and J by 5 bases, leaving 13 bases between them. The CDR3 DNA reads as TGTGCCAGCAGCCTACAGGGATTAGATCAGCCCCAGCATTTT. Translating it yields CASSLQGLDQPQHF.

J is TRBJ2-5 and V is TRBV29-1, with D perhaps TRBD2 (6 bases). Per the germline V gene, CDR1 is SQVTM and CDR2 is ANQGSEA. Trimming removed 3 bases from V and 5 bases from J, with 10 bases in between. The CDR3 sequence is 12 residues long. The CDR3 sequence is CSVEAGTETQYF. The CDR3 DNA reads as TGCAGCGTTGAGGCGGGGACGGAGACCCAGTACTTC.

V is TRBV7-2 and J is TRBJ1-3; 7 bases are a match to TRBD1. This CDR3 has 15 amino acids. Unmatched junction bases numbered 5, after V lost 5 bases and J lost 1 base. The V gene's germline CDR1 is SGHTA and CDR2 FQGNSA. In DNA, the CDR3 is TGTGCCAGCAGCCCCCAGGACAGGTCTGGAAACACCATATATTTT. This translates into CASSPQDRSGNTIYF.

This chain uses TRBV12-5 with TRBJ2-3, with TRBD1 as a possible D gene (6 bases). The CDR3 contains 12 residues. The V and J ends lost 5 bases and 5 bases respectively, with 8 bases between them. Germline V CDR1 and CDR2: LGHNT, FRNRAP. The CDR3 spells CASGQGLDTQYF. In DNA form, the CDR3 reads TGTGCTAGTGGTCAGGGGTTAGATACGCAGTATTTT.

V gene TRBV19 combines with J gene TRBJ1-1; 9 bases match TRBD1. CDR1 is LNHDA, CDR2 SQIVND, per germline (reference sequence). V lost 7 bases and J lost 10; bases outside the gene matches: 13. The CDR3 has 14 amino acids. The CDR3 sequence: CASIGRTGEVRAFF. The DNA of the CDR3 is TGTGCCAGTATCGGGCGGACAGGGGAGGTAAGAGCTTTCTTT.

This clone came up a few times. V gene TRBV19 combines with J gene TRBJ1-5; the D is unclear. The germline V gene encodes CDR1 LNHDA and CDR2 SQIVND (reference sequence). Trimming pared 0 bases from V and 9 bases from J, leaving 15 bases between. This CDR3 has 15 amino acids. The CDR3 DNA reads as TGTGCCAGTAGTATAGATCATGCGTCCGCCGGGCCCCAGCATTTT. Residues: CASSIDHASAGPQHF.

The V and J genes are TRBV5-1 and TRBJ2-5, with 9 bases matching TRBD2. With V trimmed by 3 bases and J by 4 bases, 7 bases remained unmatched. The CDR3 covers 15 residues. Germline V gene data show CDR1 as SGHRS and CDR2 as YFSETQ. The CDR3 DNA is TGCGCCAGCAGCTCGTCGGGACTAGCAGTAGAGACCCAGTACTTC. Translated, it gives CASSSSGLAVETQYF.

V gene TRBV5-5 combines with J gene TRBJ2-7; the match to TRBD1 covers 8 bases. V lost 5 bases to trimming and J lost 3 bases; unmatched junction nucleotides: 10. This CDR3 contains 15 residues. Germline V gives CDR1 SGHKS, CDR2 YYEKEE (reference sequence). The CDR3 DNA follows: TGTGCCAGCAGGGACCCGGGACAGGCCCTCTACGAGCAGTACTTC. Protein: CASRDPGQALYEQYF.

This sequence joins TRBV27 and TRBJ2-1, with 8 bases lining up with TRBD1. The V segment lost 5 bases and the J segment 7 bases; nucleotides outside the gene matches: 4. Germline CDR1 is MNHEY and CDR2 is SMNVEV (reference sequence). There are 13 residues in the CDR3. This CDR3 reads CASSARTGNEQFF. CDR3 nucleotides: TGTGCCAGCAGTGCACGGACAGGGAATGAGCAGTTCTTC.

The rearrangement joins TRBV18 to TRBJ1-1; 10 bases line up with TRBD1. CDR1 KGHSH and CDR2 LQKENI come from the germline V gene. The CDR3 loop spans 17 amino acids. V gave up 2 bases and J gave up 4 bases; unmatched junction bases: 10. The chain's CDR3 is CASSPAKTGGLGTEAFF. Here the CDR3 DNA reads TGTGCCAGCTCACCAGCAAAGACAGGGGGCCTGGGCACTGAAGCTTTCTTT.

The gene calls are TRBV6-5 and TRBJ1-1; maybe TRBD1 (6 bases). Trimming left V 5 bases short and J 3 bases short, with 13 bases between. Germline CDR1 is MNHEY and CDR2 is SVGAGI. The CDR3 contains 14 residues. CDR3 residues: CASSNRVGYTEAFF. In DNA, the CDR3 is TGTGCCAGCAGTAACAGGGTCGGGTACACTGAAGCTTTCTTT.

This clone was recorded once. J is TRBJ1-2 and V is TRBV7-2, with 9 bases fitting TRBD1. J gave up 4 bases and V 1 base, and 4 bases lay outside the gene matches. CDR3 length: 15 amino acids. Germline V gives CDR1 SGHTA, CDR2 FQGNSA. The CDR3 DNA reads as TGTGCCAGCAGCTTAGACAGGGGGCGCGCCTATGGCTACACCTTC. Its translation is CASSLDRGRAYGYTF.

The V call is TRBV18, the J call TRBJ1-1; 12 bases agree with TRBD1. With 3 bases clipped from V and 6 bases from J, the junction kept 11 bases outside the gene matches. The CDR3 sequence is 17 residues long. The germline V gene encodes CDR1 KGHSH and CDR2 LQKENI. This CDR3 reads CASSPSGTGGVGAEAFF. CDR3 bases: TGTGCCAGCTCACCGTCCGGGACAGGGGGCGTTGGAGCTGAAGCTTTCTTT.

This sequence joins TRBV3-1 (or the pseudogene TRBV3-2) and TRBJ2-1; 9 nucleotides match TRBD2. This CDR3 has 14 amino acids. V lost 4 bases and J lost 2; bases outside the gene matches: 0. CDR1 and CDR2 (germline): LGHDT, YNNKEL (reference sequence). The CDR3 DNA sequence: TGTGCCAGCAGCCGGACTAGCGCCTACAATGAGCAGTTCTTC. It yields the protein CASSRTSAYNEQFF.

Regarding this clone: The same CDR3 is also encoded by other DNA sequences in this sample. V usage is TRBV15 and J usage is TRBJ2-2, with 14 bases matching TRBD2. The CDR3 is made up of 17 amino acids. Losses at the gene ends were 4 bases for V and 7 bases for J; bases not matched to a gene: 8. Germline CDR1 LNHNV, CDR2 YYDKDF (reference sequence). This CDR3 is CATSTPRLAGGRGELFF. The CDR3 DNA sequence: TGTGCCACCAGCACACCAAGACTAGCGGGGGGGCGCGGGGAGCTGTTTTTT.

V usage is TRBV6-5 and J usage is TRBJ2-7; 8 bases line up with TRBD2. Germline CDR1 is MNHEY and CDR2 is SVGAGI. This CDR3 contains 14 residues. Trimming at V came to 0 bases and at J to 4 bases, leaving 2 bases not matched to a gene. The chain's CDR3 is CASSYSGGVYEQYF. In DNA, the CDR3 is TGTGCCAGCAGTTACTCCGGGGGGGTGTACGAGCAGTACTTC.

The V call is TRBV4-2, the J call TRBJ1-3; possible D gene TRBD1, 6 bases. Per the germline V gene, CDR1 is LGHNA and CDR2 is YNFKEQ. This CDR3 has 14 residues. V was pared by 4 bases and J by 6 bases, with 13 bases between. The CDR3 region is CASSPQGAENTIYF. The CDR3, as DNA: TGTGCCAGCAGCCCACAGGGTGCGGAAAACACCATATATTTT.

This clone was detected only a few times. V and J are TRBV29-1 and TRBJ1-1, with 7 bases lining up with TRBD1. V was clipped by 6 bases and J by 0 bases; unmatched bases: 4. Germline CDR1 and CDR2: SQVTM and ANQGSEA. The CDR3 contains 13 residues. The CDR3 coding sequence is TGCAGCGTACGACAGGGAATGAACACTGAAGCTTTCTTT. Residues: CSVRQGMNTEAFF.

The chain has TRBV5-6 and TRBJ2-7; no reliable D call. Germline CDR1 reads SGHDT; CDR2 reads YYEEEE. The CDR3 runs to 14 residues. V was clipped by 3 bases and J by 3 bases, with 13 bases between them. In DNA, the CDR3 is TGTGCCAGCAGCTCACAGTCAATTTACTACGAGCAGTACTTC. As protein: CASSSQSIYYEQYF.

V is TRBV19 and J is TRBJ1-5; D might be TRBD1 (5 bases). CDR1 and CDR2 (germline): LNHDA, SQIVND (reference sequence). The CDR3 runs to 16 residues. V was clipped by 6 bases and J by 5 bases, with 20 bases between them. In DNA, the CDR3 is TGTGCCAGTAGGGTTCCGGGACCACGGGGGTATCAGCCCCAGCATTTT. Translated, it gives CASRVPGPRGYQPQHF. Variable domain in full (rest from reference TRBV19 and TRBJ1-5): DGGITQSPKYLFRKEGQNVTLSCEQNLNHDAMYWYRQDPGQGLRLIYYSQIVNDFQKGDIAEGYSVSREKKESFPLTVTSAQKNPTAFYLCASRVPGPRGYQPQHFGDGTRLSIL.

CDR3 region: CASSVGTSGGFDEQFF. The CDR3 DNA reads as TGTGCCAGCAGCGTAGGGACTAGCGGGGGGTTCGATGAGCAGTTCTTC. The V and J genes are TRBV9 and TRBJ2-1; 14 positions match TRBD2. The CDR3 runs to 16 residues. The junction had 4 bases not matched to a gene; V was cut back by 0 bases and J by 8 bases. Per germline, CDR1 SGDLS and CDR2 YYNGEE.

The chain uses TRBV5-1 and TRBJ2-5; D may be TRBD1 (7 bases). Germline assignment: CDR1 SGHRS and CDR2 YFSETQ. Trimming took 4 bases from V and 5 from J, leaving 12 bases between them. The CDR3 spans 13 residues. CDR3 DNA: TGCGCCAGCAGCGAGGGGGCGGGGGAGACCCAGTACTTC. It codes for CASSEGAGETQYF.

The chain carries TRBV5-1 and TRBJ1-2; no clear D gene. This CDR3 has 14 amino acids. Germline V gene sequence: CDR1 SGHRS, CDR2 YFSETQ. V lost 5 bases and J lost 7, with 18 bases in between. The CDR3 DNA follows: TGCGCCAGCAGGGGAGACCCGACCGGGATTGGCTACACCTTC. Its protein product is CASRGDPTGIGYTF.